The sample holds a few counts of the clone carrying this T cell receptor (beta chain). The sample originates from a study of T cell changes during pregnancy in multiple sclerosis. Trimming cost V 0 bases and J 8 bases, with 13 bases left between them. Germline CDR1 and CDR2: SGHAT and FQNNGV. This CDR3 region has 14 residues. Sequencing was performed with immunoSEQ multiplex PCR; in TCRdb, only in-frame clones are kept and a portion is missing. This sample has tens of thousands of clones, with around 92% found just once. The sequence derives from a female donor in good health, enrolled as a control in a pregnancy study. The rearrangement links TRBV11-2 to TRBJ1-1; no reliable D call. The sequences come from CD4+ T cells from peripheral blood mononuclear cells, collected in the second trimester of pregnancy. The DNA of the CDR3 is TGTGCCAGCAGCTTAGAGATAAGTGCAGGCGAAGCTTTCTTT. Protein product: CASSLEISAGEAFF.